Listed here are 5 T cell receptor beta chains from one sample, sequenced in a study of cytomegalovirus exposure and HLA in healthy donors. Only in-frame clones appear in the TCRdb table, and some are missing; sequencing was by immunoSEQ multiplex PCR. The sample records fewer than 300,000 clones, approximately 88% being singletons. Input material: PBMCs. The receptor set was obtained from a woman aged 18-35 years in good health and CMV-seronegative.

The chain combines TRBV25-1 with TRBJ1-2; no definite D call. From germline, CDR1 is MGHDK and CDR2 SYGVNS. The CDR3 sequence is 14 residues long. V was cut by 3 bases and J by 2 bases, with 10 bases left in between. The CDR3 region is CASSDVRLNYGYTF. The CDR3 DNA follows: TGTGCCAGCAGTGATGTGAGACTGAACTATGGCTACACCTTC.

CDR3 nucleotide sequence: TGCGCCAGCGGACCGGGAGGGATACCTGGGGCCAACGTCCTGACTTTC. Protein sequence: CASGPGGIPGANVLTF. The V and J genes are TRBV5-1 and TRBJ2-6, with 8 bases fitting TRBD2. The CDR3 has 16 residues. The V and J ends lost 7 bases and 2 bases, in that order; junction bases with no gene match: 8. Germline V gene lookup returns CDR1 SGHRS and CDR2 YFSETQ.

The chain carries TRBV10-3 and TRBJ2-2, with 8 bases lining up with TRBD2. Trimming at V came to 5 bases and at J to 10 bases, leaving 6 bases not matched to a gene. This CDR3 is 13 amino acids long. Germline loops: CDR1 ENHRY, CDR2 SYGVKD. The CDR3 sequence is CAISPTSVVELFF. The CDR3 DNA follows: TGTGCCATCAGTCCGACTAGCGTGGTGGAGCTGTTTTTT.

The rearrangement joins TRBV11-1 to TRBJ2-2, with 7 bases lining up with TRBD1. The CDR3 consists of 17 residues. V shed 5 bases, J shed 1 base, and the junction held 10 bases outside the gene matches. CDR1 is SGHAT and CDR2 is FQDESV in the germline V gene (reference sequence). The CDR3 here is CASSPRDRLQNTGELFF. The CDR3 nucleotides are TGTGCCAGCAGCCCCCGGGACAGATTGCAGAACACCGGGGAGCTGTTTTTT. Using reference TRBV11-1 and TRBJ2-2 for the parts outside the CDR3, the full variable domain is EAEVAQSPRYKITEKSQAVAFWCDPISGHATLYWYRQILGQGPELLVQFQDESVVDDSQLPKDRFSAERLKGVDSTLKIQPAELGDSAMYLCASSPRDRLQNTGELFFGEGSRLTVL.

In this sample, this clone turned up once. The rearrangement uses TRBV4-3 and TRBJ2-2, with 8 bases identical to TRBD1. CDR3 length: 15 amino acids. Germline lookup yields CDR1 LGHNA and CDR2 YSLEER. Unmatched junction bases numbered 5, after V lost 5 bases and J lost 3 bases. The CDR3 region is CASSTGQGYTGELFF. DNA of the CDR3: TGCGCCAGCAGCACCGGACAGGGTTACACCGGGGAGCTGTTTTTT.